This TCR beta chain was observed in a study of blood T cell repertoires in COVID-19 (TCRdb year 2020). Background for the entire study: Samples from collaborators originated in the United States, Italy and Spain and spanned both the acute and convalescent phases of COVID-19. The dataset comprised deeply sampled blood TCRbeta repertoires from subjects exposed to, actively infected with, or recovered from COVID-19. The material from the prospective study consisted of cDNA or gDNA derived from T cells, B-cell-depleted T cells, or PBMCs. A freely available public database, intended as a resource for researchers studying the immune response to SARS-CoV-2, is where the repertoires were released. HLA class I and class II types, where available, came from metadata supplied by the sample provider rather than from assay-based typing. The samples were drawn from the first 160 participants of the ongoing ImmuneRACE study and from 950 to 1,500 subjects provided by 6 global collaborators. Sample metadata almost always included a de-identified subject ID, COVID-19 status, age in years and sex.

Results and caveats for the whole study, not just this receptor: How much clinical and demographic metadata was included differed by source and by participant, and the metadata was provided uncurated.

The collaborating institutions used their own protocols to collect whole blood in K2EDTA tubes. Collaborator samples were shipped for TCRbeta analysis as frozen whole blood, isolated PBMCs, or DNA extracted from either sample type. Turning to this clone: Its cognate antigen has yet to be identified. Per-base quality was not reported, and no clone a single base away is much larger than it.

TCRbeta CDR3 regions were amplified from genomic DNA by means of the immunoSEQ Assay, a bias-controlled multiplex PCR. The paper's processing steps were these. The number of nucleated cells in each sample was estimated by amplification of reference gene primers within the assay. To quantify the absolute abundance of each unique TCRbeta CDR3 rearrangement, sequence reads were collapsed and filtered. For each sample, productive Simpson clonality was calculated as the square root of Simpson's diversity index over productive rearrangements. Drawn from immuneACCESS, this table holds only the in-frame rearrangements with V and J called that TCRdb kept. Clones are partly lost; checked studies trace under half to an unresolved V gene and leave the rest unexplained. The V and J calls and clone size come from that table; D and trimming were worked out from the DNA. The sample includes nearly 110,000 clones, with 70% to 90% observed a single time. Around 7% of the sample comes from the top ten.

A distance of 16 bases separates the germline ends of V and J, which lose 6 bases and 5 bases respectively. The CDR3 contains 14 residues, cysteine and phenylalanine counted. Of all the DNA, just the CDR3 is kept, 42 bases in frame from base 1. The CDR1 and CDR2 encoded by the germline V gene are SNHLY and FYNNEI. Sequencing was done on a sample of peripheral blood. The rearrangement combines TRBV2 with TRBJ1-1, with the D gene too uncertain to name. The sequence came from a man in his forties or fifties with active or convalescent COVID-19. The CDR3 protein is CASRGVITSTEAFF. The sequence in DNA is TGTGCCAGCAGGGGCGTGATTACTTCTACTGAAGCTTTCTTT.